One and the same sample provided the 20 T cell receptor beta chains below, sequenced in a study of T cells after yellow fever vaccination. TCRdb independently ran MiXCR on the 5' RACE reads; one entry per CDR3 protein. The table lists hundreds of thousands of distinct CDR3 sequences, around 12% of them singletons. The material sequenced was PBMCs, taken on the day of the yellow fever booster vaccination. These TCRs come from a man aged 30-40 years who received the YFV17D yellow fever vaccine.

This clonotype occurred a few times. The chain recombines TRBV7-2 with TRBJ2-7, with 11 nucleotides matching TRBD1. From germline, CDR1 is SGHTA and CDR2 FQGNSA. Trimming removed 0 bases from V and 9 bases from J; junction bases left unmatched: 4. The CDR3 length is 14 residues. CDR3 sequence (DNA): TGTGCCAGCAGCTTAGCCGGACAGGGGGCAGCGCAGTACTTC. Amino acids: CASSLAGQGAAQYF.

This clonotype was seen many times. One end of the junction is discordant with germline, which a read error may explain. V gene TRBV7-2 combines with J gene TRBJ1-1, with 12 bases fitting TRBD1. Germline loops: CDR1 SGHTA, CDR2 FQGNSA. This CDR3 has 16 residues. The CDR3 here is CASSLGTGGGEAEAFF. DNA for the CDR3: TGTGCCAGCAGCCTGGGGACAGGGGGCGGGGAAGCTGAGGCTTTCTTT.

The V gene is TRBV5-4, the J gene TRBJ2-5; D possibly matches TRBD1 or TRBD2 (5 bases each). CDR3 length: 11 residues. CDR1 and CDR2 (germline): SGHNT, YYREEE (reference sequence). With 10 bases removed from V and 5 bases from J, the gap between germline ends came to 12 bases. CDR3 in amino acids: CASGGSETQYF. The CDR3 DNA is TGTGCCTCTGGGGGTTCGGAGACCCAGTACTTC.

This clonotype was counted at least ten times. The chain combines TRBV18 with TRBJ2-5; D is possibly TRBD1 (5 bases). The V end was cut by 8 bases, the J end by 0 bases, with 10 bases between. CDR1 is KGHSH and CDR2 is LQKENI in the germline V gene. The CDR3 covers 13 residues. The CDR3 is CASAQAHQETQYF. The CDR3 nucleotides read TGTGCCAGCGCACAGGCTCACCAAGAGACCCAGTACTTC.

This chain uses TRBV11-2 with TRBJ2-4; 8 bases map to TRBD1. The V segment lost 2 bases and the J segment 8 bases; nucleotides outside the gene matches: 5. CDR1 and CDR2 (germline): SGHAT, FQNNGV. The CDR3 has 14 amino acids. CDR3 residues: CASSLFGTGDIQYF. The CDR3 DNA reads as TGTGCCAGCAGCTTATTCGGGACAGGCGACATTCAGTACTTC.

The CDR3 sequence: CSVRGDTYEQYF. The CDR3 DNA reads as TGCAGCGTTAGAGGGGACACCTACGAGCAGTACTTC. The chain joins TRBV29-1 to TRBJ2-7, with D perhaps TRBD1 (6 bases). This CDR3 comprises 12 residues. V lost 5 bases to trimming and J lost 2 bases, with 10 bases between them. Germline CDR1 SQVTM, CDR2 ANQGSEA.

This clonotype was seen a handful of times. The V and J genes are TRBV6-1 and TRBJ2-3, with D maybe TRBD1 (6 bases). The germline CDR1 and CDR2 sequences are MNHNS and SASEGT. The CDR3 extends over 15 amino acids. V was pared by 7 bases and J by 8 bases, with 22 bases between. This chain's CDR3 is CASTTRQAQGGTQYF. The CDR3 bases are TGTGCCAGCACCACCCGACAGGCCCAAGGGGGTACGCAGTATTTT.

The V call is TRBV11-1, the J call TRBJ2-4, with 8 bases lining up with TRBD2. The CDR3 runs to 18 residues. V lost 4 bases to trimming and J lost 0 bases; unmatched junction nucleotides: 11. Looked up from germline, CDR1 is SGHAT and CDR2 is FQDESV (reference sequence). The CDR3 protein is CASSSPGGKLLAKNIQYF. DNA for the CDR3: TGTGCCAGCAGCTCCCCGGGGGGGAAACTACTAGCCAAAAACATTCAGTACTTC.

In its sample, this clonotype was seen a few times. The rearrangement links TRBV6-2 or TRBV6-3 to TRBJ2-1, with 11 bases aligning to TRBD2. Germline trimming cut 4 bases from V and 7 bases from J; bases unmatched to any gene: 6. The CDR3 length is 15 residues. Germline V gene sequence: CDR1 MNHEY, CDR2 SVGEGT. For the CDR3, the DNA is TGTGCCAGCAGTTTCCCGGGACTAGCGGTAAATGAGCAGTTCTTC. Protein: CASSFPGLAVNEQFF.

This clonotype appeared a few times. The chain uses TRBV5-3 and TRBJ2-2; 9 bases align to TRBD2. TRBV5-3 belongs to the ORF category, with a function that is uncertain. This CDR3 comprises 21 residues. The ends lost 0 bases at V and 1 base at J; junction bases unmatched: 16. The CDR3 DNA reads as TGTGCCAGAAGCTTGGAACAGGCCGGGGCTAGCGGGACCATGAACACCGGGGAGCTGTTTTTT. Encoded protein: CARSLEQAGASGTMNTGELFF.

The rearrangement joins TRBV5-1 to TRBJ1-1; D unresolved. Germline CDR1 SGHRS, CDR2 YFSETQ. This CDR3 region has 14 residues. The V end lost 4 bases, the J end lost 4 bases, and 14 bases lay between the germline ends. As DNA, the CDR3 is TGCGCCAGCAGCCGCCGATACGTGGGCACTGAAGCTTTCTTT. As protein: CASSRRYVGTEAFF.

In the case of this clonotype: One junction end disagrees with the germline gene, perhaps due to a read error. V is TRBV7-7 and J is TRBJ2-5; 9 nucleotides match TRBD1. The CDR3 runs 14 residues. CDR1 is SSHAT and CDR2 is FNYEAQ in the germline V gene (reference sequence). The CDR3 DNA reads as TGTGCTAGCAGCTCCACAGGGGGCGTCGAGACCCAGTACTTC. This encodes CASSSTGGVETQYF. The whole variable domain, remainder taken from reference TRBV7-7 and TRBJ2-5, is GAGVSQSPRYKVTKRGQDVTLRCDPISSHATLYWYQQALGQGPEFLTYFNYEAQPDKSGLPSDRFSAERPEGSISTLTIQRTEQRDSAMYRCASSSTGGVETQYFGPGTRLLVL.

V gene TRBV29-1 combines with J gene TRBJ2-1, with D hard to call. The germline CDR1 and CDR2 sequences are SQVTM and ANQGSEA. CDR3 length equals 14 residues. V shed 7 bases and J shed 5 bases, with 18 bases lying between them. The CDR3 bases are TGCAGCGCCGAATATATATGGTTGGACAATGAGCAGTTCTTC. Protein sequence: CSAEYIWLDNEQFF.

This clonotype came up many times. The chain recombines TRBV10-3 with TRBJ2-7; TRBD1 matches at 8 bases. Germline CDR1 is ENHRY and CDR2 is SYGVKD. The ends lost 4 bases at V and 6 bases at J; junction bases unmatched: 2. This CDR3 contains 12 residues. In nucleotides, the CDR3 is TGTGCCATCAGTGCCACAGGGGGCGAGCAGTACTTC. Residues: CAISATGGEQYF.

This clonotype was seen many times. The CDR3 bases are TGCGCCAGCAGCTTGGGGGATCCGAAAGAGACCCAGTACTTC. This encodes CASSLGDPKETQYF. The chain joins TRBV5-1 to TRBJ2-5; D gene unclear. The V and J ends lost 0 bases and 3 bases respectively, with 9 bases between them. The CDR3 is 14 amino acids. The germline gives CDR1 SGHRS, CDR2 YFSETQ.

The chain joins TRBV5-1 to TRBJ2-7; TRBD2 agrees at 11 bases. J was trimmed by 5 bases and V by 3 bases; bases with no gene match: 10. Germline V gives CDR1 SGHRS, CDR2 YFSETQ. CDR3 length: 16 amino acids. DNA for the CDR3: TGCGCCAGCAGCTCCGTAGCGGGAGGGCCTTTCCACGAGCAGTACTTC. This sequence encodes CASSSVAGGPFHEQYF.

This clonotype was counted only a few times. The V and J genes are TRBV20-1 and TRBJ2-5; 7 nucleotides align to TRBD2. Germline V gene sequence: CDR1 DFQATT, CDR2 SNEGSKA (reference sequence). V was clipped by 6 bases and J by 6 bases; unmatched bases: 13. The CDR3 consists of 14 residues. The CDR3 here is CSAPSGGATKTQYF. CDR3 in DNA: TGCAGTGCCCCTTCGGGGGGTGCGACAAAGACCCAGTACTTC.

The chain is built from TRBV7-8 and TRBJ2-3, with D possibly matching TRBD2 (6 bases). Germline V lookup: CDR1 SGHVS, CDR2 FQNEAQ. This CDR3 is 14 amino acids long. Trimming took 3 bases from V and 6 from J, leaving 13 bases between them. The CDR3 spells CASSFSAGRDTQYF. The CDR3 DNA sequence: TGTGCCAGCAGCTTTTCGGCGGGGAGGGATACGCAGTATTTT.

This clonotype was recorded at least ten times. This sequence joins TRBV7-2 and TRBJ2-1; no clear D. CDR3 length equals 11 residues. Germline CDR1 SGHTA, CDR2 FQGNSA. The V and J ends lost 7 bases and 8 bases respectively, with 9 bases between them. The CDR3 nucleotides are TGTGCCAGCACCCGAGGATATGAGCAGTTCTTC. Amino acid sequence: CASTRGYEQFF.

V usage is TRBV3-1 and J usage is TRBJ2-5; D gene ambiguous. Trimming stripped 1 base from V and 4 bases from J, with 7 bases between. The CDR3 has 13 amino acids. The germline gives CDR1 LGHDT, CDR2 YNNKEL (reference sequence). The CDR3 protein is CASSQAGRETQYF. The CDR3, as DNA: TGTGCCAGCAGCCAAGCGGGCAGAGAGACCCAGTACTTC.